This T cell receptor beta chain emerged from a study of regulatory T cells in long-lasting Graves disease. Construction of the TCR beta libraries employed iRepertoire HTBI primers in conjunction with Arm-PCR of CDR3 regions. Via MiXCR, TCRdb re-called the multiplex PCR reads, giving one row per CDR3 protein. Seen here are 650,000 to 850,000 distinct CDR3 sequences, about 30% observed once, and the top ten hold roughly 40%. Time point indicated: persistent/refractory GD, antithyroid drugs over 5 years with positive TRAb. Making the TCR library involved RNA that had been extracted from PBMCs. Patients were enrolled at an endocrinology department in Xi'an, China. V lost 6 bases and J 0 bases, leaving 15 bases between the germline ends. Looked up from germline, CDR1 is MDHEN and CDR2 is SYDVKM. The CDR3 length is 16 residues. This clonotype came up many times.

This clonotype was sampled from a female donor with Graves disease. The material was peripheral blood mononuclear cells (PBMCs), obtained when the disease was refractory, from a patient treated with antithyroid drugs. This chain links TRBV28 with TRBJ1-5; D uncertain. CDR3 sequence (DNA): TGTGCCAGCAGCAGATTCCGAGAGTTTAGCAATCAGCCCCAGCATTTT. Amino acids: CASSRFREFSNQPQHF.